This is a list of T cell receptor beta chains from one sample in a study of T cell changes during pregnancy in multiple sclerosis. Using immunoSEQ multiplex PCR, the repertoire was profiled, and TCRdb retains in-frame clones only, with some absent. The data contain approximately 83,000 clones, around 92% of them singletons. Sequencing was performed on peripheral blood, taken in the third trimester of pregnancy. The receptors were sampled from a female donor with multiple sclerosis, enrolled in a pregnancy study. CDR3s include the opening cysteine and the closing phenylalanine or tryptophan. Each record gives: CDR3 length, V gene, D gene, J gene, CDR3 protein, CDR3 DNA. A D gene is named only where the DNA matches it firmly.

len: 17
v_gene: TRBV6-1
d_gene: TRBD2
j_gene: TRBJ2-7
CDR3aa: CASSKVLASGVTYEQYF
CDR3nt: TGTGCCAGCAGTAAAGTCCTGGCTAGCGGGGTCACCTACGAGCAGTACTTC

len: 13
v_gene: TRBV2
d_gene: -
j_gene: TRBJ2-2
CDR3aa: CASSGQNTGELFF
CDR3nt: TGTGCCAGCAGTGGACAGAACACCGGGGAGCTGTTTTTT

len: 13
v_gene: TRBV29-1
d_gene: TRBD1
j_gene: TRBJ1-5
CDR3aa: CSVGDRGDQPQHF
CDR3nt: TGCAGCGTCGGAGACAGGGGGGATCAGCCCCAGCATTTT

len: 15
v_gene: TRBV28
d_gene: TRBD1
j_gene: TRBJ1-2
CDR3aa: CASSLGQGAIYGYTF
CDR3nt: TGTGCCAGCAGTTTAGGTCAGGGGGCCATTTATGGCTACACCTTC

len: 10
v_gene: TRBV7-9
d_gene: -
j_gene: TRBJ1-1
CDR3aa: CASSRTEAFF
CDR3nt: TGTGCCAGCTCCCGCACTGAAGCTTTCTTT

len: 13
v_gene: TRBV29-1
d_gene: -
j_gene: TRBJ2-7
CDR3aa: CSGRASLGSEQYF
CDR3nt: TGCAGCGGAAGAGCGTCTCTCGGATCCGAGCAGTACTTC

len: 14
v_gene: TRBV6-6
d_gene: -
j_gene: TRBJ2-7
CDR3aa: CASTRRGSGYEQYF
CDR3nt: TGTGCCAGCACCCGACGGGGGAGTGGGTACGAGCAGTACTTC

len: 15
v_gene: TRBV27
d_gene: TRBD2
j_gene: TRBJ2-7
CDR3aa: CASSSSGPTSHEQYF
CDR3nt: TGTGCCAGCAGTTCTAGCGGACCAACCTCCCACGAGCAGTACTTC

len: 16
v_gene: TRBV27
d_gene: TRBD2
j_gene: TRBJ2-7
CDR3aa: CASSLGASGVAYEQYF
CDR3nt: TGTGCCAGCAGTTTAGGAGCTAGCGGGGTAGCCTACGAGCAGTACTTC

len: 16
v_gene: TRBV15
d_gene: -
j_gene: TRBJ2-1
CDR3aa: CATSRDPPGRMNEQFF
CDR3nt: TGTGCCACCAGCAGAGATCCTCCTGGCCGTATGAATGAGCAGTTCTTC

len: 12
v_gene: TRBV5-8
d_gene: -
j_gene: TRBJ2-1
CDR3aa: CASSLAAGEQFF
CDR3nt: TGTGCCAGCAGCTTGGCCGCCGGTGAGCAGTTCTTC

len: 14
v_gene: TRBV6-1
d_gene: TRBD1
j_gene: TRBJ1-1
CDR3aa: CASSQGGRGTEAFF
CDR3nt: TGTGCCAGCAGTCAGGGGGGACGGGGTACTGAAGCTTTCTTT

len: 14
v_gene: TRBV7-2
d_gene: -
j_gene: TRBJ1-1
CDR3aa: CASSLDGGAAEAFF
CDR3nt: TGTGCCAGCAGCTTAGACGGAGGTGCGGCTGAAGCTTTCTTT

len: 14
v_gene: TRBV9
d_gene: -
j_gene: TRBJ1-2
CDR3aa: CASSVGGAENGYTF
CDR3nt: TGTGCCAGCAGCGTAGGGGGCGCAGAGAATGGCTACACCTTC

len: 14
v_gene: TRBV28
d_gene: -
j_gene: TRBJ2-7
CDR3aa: CASSLEGDSYEQYF
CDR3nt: TGTGCCAGCAGTTTAGAGGGGGACTCCTACGAGCAGTACTTC

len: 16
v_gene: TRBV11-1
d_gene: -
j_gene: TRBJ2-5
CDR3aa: CASSQGASVLGETQYF
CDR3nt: TGTGCCAGCTCTCAGGGAGCTAGCGTTTTGGGGGAGACCCAGTACTTC

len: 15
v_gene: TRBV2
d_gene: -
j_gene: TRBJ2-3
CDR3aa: CASSGLASSTDTQYF
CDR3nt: TGTGCCAGCAGCGGCTTGGCTAGTTCCACAGATACGCAGTATTTT